A selection of T cell receptor beta chains follows, all from one sample in a study of T-cell reconstitution after alpha-beta-depleted transplantation in children. In TCRdb, the PCR reads were re-called with MiXCR into one record per CDR3 protein. The repertoire holds some 310,000 distinct CDR3 sequences, with around 20% as singletons. The specimen was PBMCs, mostly from graft donor cells, collected 180 days after TCRalphabeta/CD19-depleted stem cell transplant. These receptor sequences come from a male patient between 5 and 17 years old who had a stem cell transplant for acute lymphoblastic leukemia, so the T cells may come from the graft donor. Both conserved end residues are part of each CDR3. The order of the fields is clone size, V gene, D gene, J gene, CDR3 protein, CDR3 DNA. D genes are given only for firm matches. Some rows have no size entry. The others give once, few or many, or a class for an expanded clone.

few	TRBV20-1	TRBD1	TRBJ2-1	CSEGQVPNEQFF	TGCAGTGAGGGACAGGTCCCCAATGAGCAGTTCTTC
-	TRBV11-2	-	TRBJ2-7	CATRWKGGEQYF	TGTGCCACCCGGTGGAAAGGGGGCGAGCAGTACTTC
-	TRBV7-9	-	TRBJ2-7	CASSSDWREQYF	TGTGCCAGCAGCTCCGACTGGAGGGAGCAGTACTTC
-	TRBV7-8	TRBD2	TRBJ2-5	CASSLRDLAGGPWAQYF	TGTGCCAGCAGCTTACGGGATCTAGCGGGAGGGCCGTGGGCCCAGTACTTC
few	TRBV27	-	TRBJ2-7	CASSLGGGRTYEQYF	TGTGCCAGCAGTTTAGGGGGCGGTAGAACCTACGAGCAGTACTTC
-	TRBV7-3	TRBD1	TRBJ1-2	CASSFSPRGTGKGGYTF	TGTGCCAGCAGCTTTTCCCCAAGAGGGACAGGAAAAGGGGGCTACACCTTC
few	TRBV7-6	TRBD1	TRBJ1-5	CASSCPVDREDQPQHF	TGTGCCAGCAGCTGCCCCGTGGACAGGGAGGATCAGCCCCAGCATTTT
-	TRBV6-5	TRBD1	TRBJ2-7	CASSSFPRGPTNYEQYF	TGTGCCAGCAGTTCCTTCCCCAGGGGGCCCACCAACTACGAGCAGTACTTC
-	TRBV7-7	-	TRBJ1-3	CASSLGPAGTEGNTIYF	TGTGCCAGCAGCTTAGGCCCCGCCGGGACCGAAGGAAACACCATATATTTT
few	TRBV12-3/TRBV12-4	-	TRBJ2-7	CASSLRLYEQYF	TGTGCCAGCAGTTTACGCTTATACGAGCAGTACTTC
-	TRBV2	-	TRBJ1-1	CASPGGTRTELMNTEAFF	TGTGCCAGCCCCGGCGGTACGAGAACAGAACTCATGAACACTGAAGCTTTCTTT
-	TRBV18	-	TRBJ1-5	CASSLSSGQPQHF	TGTGCCAGCTCACTCTCAAGTGGTCAGCCCCAGCATTTT
medium-sized	TRBV19	TRBD1	TRBJ2-7	CASSMGSRGPFYEQYF	TGTGCCAGTAGTATGGGGAGCAGGGGGCCCTTCTACGAGCAGTACTTC
few	TRBV27	-	TRBJ2-1	CASSLYRAYNEQFF	TGTGCCAGCAGTTTATACAGGGCCTACAATGAGCAGTTCTTC
few	TRBV2	-	TRBJ2-5	CARQLGLQETQYF	TGTGCCAGACAACTAGGCCTTCAAGAGACCCAGTACTTC
-	TRBV11-2	TRBD2	TRBJ2-3	CASTWGREGGGSTDTQYF	TGTGCCAGCACCTGGGGGCGGGAGGGAGGTGGAAGCACAGATACGCAGTATTTT
-	TRBV9	-	TRBJ2-7	CASSGDRGVGSYEQYF	TGTGCCAGCAGCGGGGACCGGGGCGTCGGATCCTACGAGCAGTACTTC
few	TRBV14	-	TRBJ2-7	CASSNLRLSYEQYF	TGTGCCAGCAGCAACTTGCGACTCTCCTACGAGCAGTACTTC
few	TRBV6-5	-	TRBJ1-4	CASSWGIGEKLFF	TGTGCCAGCAGTTGGGGGATCGGTGAAAAACTGTTTTTT
few	TRBV5-1	TRBD1	TRBJ1-1	CASSLRGGEALPAFF	TGCGCCAGCAGCTTGAGAGGGGGCGAGGCTCTTCCCGCTTTCTTT
-	TRBV16	-	TRBJ2-7	CASSEGPTSYEQYF	TGTGCCAGCTCAGAGGGACCGACGTCCTACGAGCAGTACTTC
few	TRBV11-2	-	TRBJ2-3	CASSLGASVLGTDTQYF	TGTGCCAGCAGCTTAGGTGCTAGCGTACTGGGGACAGATACGCAGTATTTT
-	TRBV6-2/TRBV6-3	-	TRBJ2-5	CASSMGRETQYF	TGTGCCAGCAGCATGGGACGGGAGACCCAGTACTTC
few	TRBV11-1	TRBD2	TRBJ2-7	CASSARTSGPRFTYEQYF	TGTGCCAGCAGCGCCCGGACTAGCGGGCCGAGGTTTACCTACGAGCAGTACTTC
many	TRBV20-1	TRBD2	TRBJ2-4	CSAMKLAQAKNIQYF	TGCAGTGCTATGAAACTAGCGCAAGCCAAAAACATTCAGTACTTC
few	TRBV4-2	-	TRBJ1-5	CASSQSRGDQPQHF	TGTGCCAGCAGCCAATCTAGGGGAGATCAGCCCCAGCATTTT
-	TRBV7-3	TRBD2	TRBJ2-3	CASSSGLAGGADTQYF	TGTGCCAGCAGCTCGGGACTAGCGGGAGGAGCAGATACGCAGTATTTT
-	TRBV5-1	-	TRBJ2-7	CASSLGDFSYEQYF	TGCGCCAGCAGCTTGGGGGACTTCTCCTACGAGCAGTACTTC
-	TRBV2	TRBD1	TRBJ1-1	CASHGDRIEAFF	TGTGCCAGCCATGGGGACAGAATTGAAGCTTTCTTT
-	TRBV9	TRBD1	TRBJ2-7	CASSARPGQILYEQYF	TGTGCCAGCAGCGCAAGGCCGGGACAGATTTTATACGAGCAGTACTTC
-	TRBV20-1	-	TRBJ2-1	CSAREDYNEQFF	TGCAGTGCTAGAGAAGATTACAATGAGCAGTTCTTC
-	TRBV6-1	-	TRBJ1-5	CASSDRQFNQPQHF	TGTGCCAGCAGTGATAGACAGTTTAATCAGCCCCAGCATTTT
-	TRBV20-1	TRBD1	TRBJ1-2	CSAPPGTANYGYTF	TGCAGTGCTCCTCCCGGGACAGCTAACTATGGCTACACCTTC
few	TRBV5-6	-	TRBJ2-7	CASSLFASPAYEQYF	TGTGCCAGCAGCTTGTTCGCCTCGCCCGCCTACGAGCAGTACTTC
few	TRBV27	-	TRBJ2-7	CASSFAGPTGEQYF	TGTGCCAGCAGTTTTGCAGGCCCGACCGGCGAGCAGTACTTC
-	TRBV6-1	TRBD1	TRBJ1-1	CASRDRAVTEAFF	TGTGCCAGCAGGGACAGGGCGGTCACTGAAGCTTTCTTT
-	TRBV10-3	TRBD2	TRBJ2-1	CAISRRAGDYNEQFF	TGTGCCATCAGCAGAAGGGCGGGAGACTACAATGAGCAGTTCTTC
few	TRBV5-6	-	TRBJ2-4	CASSLRAGWVIQYF	TGTGCCAGCAGCTTGAGGGCGGGGTGGGTCATTCAGTACTTC
-	TRBV24-1	-	TRBJ2-3	CATRAGSTDTQYF	TGTGCCACCAGGGCAGGCAGCACAGATACGCAGTATTTT
-	TRBV7-2	-	TRBJ1-5	CASSLIRANQPQHF	TGTGCCAGCAGCTTAATCAGGGCAAATCAGCCCCAGCATTTT
-	TRBV11-1	-	TRBJ2-6	CASSLRRTASSGANVLTF	TGTGCCAGCAGCTTAAGACGGACAGCGAGCTCTGGGGCCAACGTCCTGACTTTC
-	TRBV5-6	TRBD1	TRBJ2-7	CASSPLGTVGYEQYF	TGTGCCAGCAGCCCGTTGGGGACAGTCGGATACGAGCAGTACTTC
-	TRBV10-3	TRBD2	TRBJ2-4	CAISAGTSGAKNIQYF	TGTGCCATCAGTGCGGGTACTAGCGGAGCCAAAAACATTCAGTACTTC
few	TRBV15	-	TRBJ1-1	CATSRMTAEAFF	TGTGCCACCAGCAGAATGACAGCTGAAGCTTTCTTT
-	TRBV24-1	TRBD2	TRBJ2-1	CATSDLGTSGSYNEQFF	TGTGCCACCAGTGATTTAGGAACTAGCGGGAGTTACAATGAGCAGTTCTTC
-	TRBV20-1	TRBD2	TRBJ2-5	CSALLAGVTETQYF	TGCAGTGCTTTACTAGCGGGAGTTACCGAGACCCAGTACTTC
few	TRBV12-3/TRBV12-4	-	TRBJ2-7	CASSSEDTYEQYF	TGTGCCAGCAGTTCCGAAGACACCTACGAGCAGTACTTC
few	TRBV7-9	-	TRBJ1-1	CASSLALTEEAFF	TGTGCCAGCAGCTTAGCCCTGACGGAGGAAGCTTTCTTT
few	TRBV4-2	-	TRBJ2-3	CASNQASSTDTQYF	TGTGCCAGCAACCAAGCGAGTAGCACAGATACGCAGTATTTT
-	TRBV6-1	-	TRBJ1-2	CASSEGPFVNYGYTF	TGTGCCAGCAGTGAAGGCCCGTTCGTAAACTATGGCTACACCTTC